This record looks at one TCR beta chain sequence and its context. Its cognate antigen is unknown. This sample is drawn from a study of human T cells and chemical hapten exposure. Study-level background: Alopecia areata, totalis or universalis affected patients, mainly female.

Time point here: patch test 2, 6 weeks after DPC sensitization. Treatment: therapeutic diphenylcyclopropenone sensitization with weekly scalp DPC. The germline CDR1 and CDR2 sequences are LGHDT and YNNKEL (reference sequence). There are 16 residues in the CDR3. With 2 bases clipped from V and 2 bases from J, the junction kept 3 bases outside the gene matches. In the authors' methods: Per-sample TCR counts ranged from 23,224 to 690,600, median about 98,000. TCRdb itself ran the RACE reads through MiXCR, one entry per CDR3 protein. The V and J calls and clone size come from TCRdb's table, not from the authors' own analysis. Of about 84,000 distinct CDR3 sequences detected, over 9.5% appear once; the ten largest clones hold less than 5%. Broader study findings: Expanded TCRs showed more large CDR3 clusters than pre-sensitization or healthy control sets. Unchanged with DPC sensitization were TCRs above 1 in 1000 frequency.

Sequencing was performed on whole blood, taken in connection with sensitization to the hapten diphenylcyclopropenone (DPC). The rearrangement uses TRBV3-1 and TRBJ2-3; 11 bases fit TRBD2. This receptor was taken from a woman in her forties or fifties with alopecia areata. Some clones in this sample may be carry-over from other donors' samples. The chain's CDR3 is CASSQQLAGATDTQYF. The CDR3, as DNA: TGTGCCAGCAGCCAACAACTAGCGGGAGCCACAGATACGCAGTATTTT.